Included here is one T cell receptor beta chain sequence, with context. Its antigen is as yet unknown. Just one base apart from a much larger clone, this may be a read error. The iRepertoire nested amplicon-rescue multiplex PCR amplified TCR alpha and beta CDR3s from RNA. A single record per CDR3 protein comes from TCRdb applying MiXCR to the multiplex PCR reads. Of about 180,000 distinct CDR3 sequences detected, around 42% appear once; the ten largest clones hold 5.2%. The data originate from a study of glioma-infiltrating T cells. Broader study findings: Tissue and blood shared very few CDR3 sequences.

The TCR originated in a human donor with low-grade glioma or glioblastoma, undergoing nonglioma brain surgery, or in good health (not recorded which). Sample: glioma tissue, nonneoplastic brain tissue, or PBMCs (not recorded which).

The CDR3 bases are TGTGCCAGCAGCCAAGATGAGGCGGCGTATGACTACACCTTC. Translating gives CASSQDEAAYDYTF. This chain uses TRBV27 with TRBJ1-2; D call uncertain. The CDR3 runs 14 residues. CDR1 is MNHEY and CDR2 is SMNVEV in the germline V gene (reference sequence).